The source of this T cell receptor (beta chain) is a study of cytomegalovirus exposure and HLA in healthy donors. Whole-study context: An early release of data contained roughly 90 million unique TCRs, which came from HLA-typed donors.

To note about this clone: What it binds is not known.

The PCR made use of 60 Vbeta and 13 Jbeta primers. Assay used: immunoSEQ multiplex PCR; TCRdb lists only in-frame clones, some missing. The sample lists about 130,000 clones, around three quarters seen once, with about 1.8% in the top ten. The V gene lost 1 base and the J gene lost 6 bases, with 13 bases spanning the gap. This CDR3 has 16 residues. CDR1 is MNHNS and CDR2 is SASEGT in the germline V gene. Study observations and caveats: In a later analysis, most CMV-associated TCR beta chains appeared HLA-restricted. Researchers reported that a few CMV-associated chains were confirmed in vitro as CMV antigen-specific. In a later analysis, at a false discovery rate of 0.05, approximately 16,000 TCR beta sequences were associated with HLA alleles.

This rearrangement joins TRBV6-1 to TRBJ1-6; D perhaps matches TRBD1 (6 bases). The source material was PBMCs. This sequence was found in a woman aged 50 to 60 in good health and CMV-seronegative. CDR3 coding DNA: TGTGCCAGCAGTGAAGGGAGAGACAGGTCTAATTCACCCCTCCACTTT. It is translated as CASSEGRDRSNSPLHF.